The entry that follows covers one T cell receptor (beta chain) sequence. Its antigen remains unidentified. TCRdb independently ran MiXCR on the 5' RACE reads; one entry per CDR3 protein. This table has 170,000 or so distinct CDR3 sequences, around a third appearing once. These data originate in a study of T-cell memory formation after mild COVID-19. Notes on the study in general: Day 15 to 85 contracting clones showed balanced CD4/CD8; later expanders leaned CD4+. Some clones that responded turned up in pre-infection memory, which suggests that cross-reactive memory joined in. The second-wave clones peaking on day 37 were not confirmed as SARS-CoV-2-specific.

This CDR3 comprises 13 residues. V shed 8 bases and J shed 9 bases, with 14 bases lying between them. Per the germline V gene, CDR1 is MNHNY and CDR2 is SVGAGI (reference sequence). This sequence originates from an adult woman who had mild COVID-19 (a few samples of this study predate the infection). Cell type and time point are not known. The specimen was PBMCs or a T cell subset sorted from them (not recorded which). This chain joins TRBV6-6 and TRBJ1-6; the D is unclear. CDR3 protein: CASDMSRGSPLHF. For the CDR3, the DNA is TGTGCCAGCGACATGAGCCGGGGTTCACCCCTCCACTTT.